The clone carrying this T cell receptor beta chain was observed at least ten times. Its matching antigen is unknown. V was pared by 1 base and J by 0 bases, with 12 bases between. The CDR3 totals 17 residues. Germline lookup yields CDR1 SGHTA and CDR2 FQGNSA. The data are from a study of T cell repertoires in cytomegalovirus infection. Study-level background: Matching HLA type, along with CMV infection, was indicated by public TCR beta signatures.

Notes on the study in general: HLA-C-restricted TCR beta clonotypes specific for CMV led the ex vivo response. Carriers of CMV and the relevant HLA type were discriminated by public TCR beta frequency.

TCRdb reprocessed the reads with MiXCR, giving one entry per CDR3 protein. This table has 510,000 or so distinct CDR3 sequences, approximately 25% appearing once. The sequencing sample was made of PBMCs. The chain links TRBV7-2 to TRBJ1-4; D is possibly TRBD1 (5 bases). The sequence came from a human donor in good health (CMV status not recorded). Some clones in this sample may be carry-over from other donors' samples. Here the CDR3 DNA reads TGTGCCAGCAGCTTAGGGGGCAGAGTGGCAACTAATGAAAAACTGTTTTTT. Protein: CASSLGGRVATNEKLFF.